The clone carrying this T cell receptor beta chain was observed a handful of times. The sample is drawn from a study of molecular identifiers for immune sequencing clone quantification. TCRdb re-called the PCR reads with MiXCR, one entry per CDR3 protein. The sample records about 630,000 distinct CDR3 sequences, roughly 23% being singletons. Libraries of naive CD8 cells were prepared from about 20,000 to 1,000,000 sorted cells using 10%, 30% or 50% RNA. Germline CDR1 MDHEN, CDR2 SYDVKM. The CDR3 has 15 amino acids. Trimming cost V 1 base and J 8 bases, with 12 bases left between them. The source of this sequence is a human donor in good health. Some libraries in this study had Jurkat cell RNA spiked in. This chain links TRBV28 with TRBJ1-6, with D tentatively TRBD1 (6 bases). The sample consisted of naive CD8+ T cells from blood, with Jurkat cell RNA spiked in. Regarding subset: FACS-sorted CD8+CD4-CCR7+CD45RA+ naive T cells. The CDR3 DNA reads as TGTGCCAGCAGTTTATACCAGGGGAGGCATTCACCCCTCCACTTT. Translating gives CASSLYQGRHSPLHF.